This T cell receptor (beta chain) was recorded in a study of T-cell memory formation after mild COVID-19. Study conclusions and caveats: Second-wave clones reaching peak frequency on day 37 lacked confirmed SARS-CoV-2 specificity. Clones contracting over day 15 to 85 were CD4/CD8 balanced, with later expanders leaning CD4+.

The CDR3 totals 14 residues. J was trimmed by 1 base and V by 8 bases; bases with no gene match: 6. Germline CDR1 reads ENHRY; CDR2 reads SYGVKD. Amplification by 5'RACE using constant-segment primers produced TCR alpha and TCR beta cDNA libraries that carried sample barcodes and UMIs. Via MiXCR, TCRdb re-called the 5' RACE reads, giving one row per CDR3 protein. The sample lists roughly 400,000 distinct CDR3 sequences; 15% to 20% were seen once. This clonotype was observed a single time. Its cognate antigen is unknown. The sequence was collected from a man younger than 35 who had mild COVID-19 (a few samples of this study predate the infection). Cell type and time point are not known. This chain connects TRBV10-3 to TRBJ2-3; 7 nucleotides align to TRBD2. Sequenced material: PBMCs or a T cell subset sorted from them (not recorded which). CDR3 amino acids: CAIRSSGGTDTQYF. In nucleotides, the CDR3 is TGTGCCATCCGATCGAGCGGGGGCACAGATACGCAGTATTTT.